This T cell receptor beta chain came from a study of tumor and adjacent non-tumor tissue in lung cancer. Background on the study: The cohort had around eleven adenocarcinoma, a couple of squamous cell and 1 small cell patients. On average, productive TCRbeta reads reached about 4.2 million per sample.

A remark on this clonotype: Its antigen is unidentified. The junction departs from germline at one end; a sequencing error may be responsible.

TCRbeta libraries were built with three rounds of nested PCR, modified from ARM-PCR. TCRdb fed the multiplex PCR reads into MiXCR, producing one record per CDR3 protein. The repertoire holds 100,000 to 120,000 distinct CDR3 sequences, with 84% as singletons. This sample's RNA came from whole unsorted tissue. Germline V gene sequence: CDR1 MNHNS, CDR2 SASEGT. This CDR3 has 14 residues. Study observations and caveats: Tumor tissue had significantly higher TCR diversity than normal lung. Shorter survival was associated with higher TCR diversity in tumors.

This chain links TRBV6-1 with TRBJ2-6; 7 positions agree with TRBD1. What was sequenced was lung tumor tissue. The clonotype comes from a man in his 70s with non-small cell lung cancer. For the CDR3, the DNA is TGTTTCAGCAGTGAGGGGGCTGGGGCCAATGTCCTGACTTTC. Translated: CFSSEGAGANVLTF.